Sequencing of this TCR beta chain was carried out in a study of shared clonotypes between healthy human individuals. The CDR3 runs 14 residues. From germline, CDR1 is SGHAT and CDR2 FQNNGV. Trimming took off 5 bases at V and 4 bases at J, with 14 bases between the two ends. Profiling relied on immunoSEQ multiplex PCR, and the TCRdb table lists in-frame clones only, not all of them. The sample contains a few million clones, roughly 92% of which appear only once. This clone was seen once. The sequence came from a man aged 18-30 years in good health. Sequenced sample: naive CD4+ T cells sorted from blood. Subset given: CD45RA+ positively selected. This chain links TRBV11-2 with TRBJ1-2, with D maybe TRBD1 (6 bases). CDR3 bases: TGTGCCAGCAGCCCACTAGGGGGGTTCTATGGCTACACCTTC. It codes for CASSPLGGFYGYTF.